This T cell receptor (beta chain) is from a study of blood T cell repertoires in COVID-19. For the study at large: Acute and convalescent COVID-19 specimens originated in the United States, Italy and Spain.

In the study's own analysis: Amplified reference gene primers provided the basis for estimating nucleated cell counts. TCRdb's table, derived via immunoSEQ multiplex PCR, lists solely in-frame clones and lacks some. From that table come the V and J calls and clone size; the DNA was used to work out D and trimming. The top ten clones hold around 3% of a sample with around 170,000 clones, less than 85% of them seen once. Germline V gene sequence: CDR1 SGHNT, CDR2 YENEEA. The CDR3 is 14 amino acids. V lost 0 bases and J 9 bases, leaving 12 bases between the germline ends. This clone showed up just a few times.

Sequences were obtained from peripheral blood. This chain uses TRBV11-3 with TRBJ2-1; no reliable D call. This TCR was recovered from an elderly woman with acute or convalescent COVID-19. In nucleotides, the CDR3 is TGTGCCAGCAGCTTAGATCAGTTAGCCAGTGAGCAGTTCTTC. It specifies CASSLDQLASEQFF.